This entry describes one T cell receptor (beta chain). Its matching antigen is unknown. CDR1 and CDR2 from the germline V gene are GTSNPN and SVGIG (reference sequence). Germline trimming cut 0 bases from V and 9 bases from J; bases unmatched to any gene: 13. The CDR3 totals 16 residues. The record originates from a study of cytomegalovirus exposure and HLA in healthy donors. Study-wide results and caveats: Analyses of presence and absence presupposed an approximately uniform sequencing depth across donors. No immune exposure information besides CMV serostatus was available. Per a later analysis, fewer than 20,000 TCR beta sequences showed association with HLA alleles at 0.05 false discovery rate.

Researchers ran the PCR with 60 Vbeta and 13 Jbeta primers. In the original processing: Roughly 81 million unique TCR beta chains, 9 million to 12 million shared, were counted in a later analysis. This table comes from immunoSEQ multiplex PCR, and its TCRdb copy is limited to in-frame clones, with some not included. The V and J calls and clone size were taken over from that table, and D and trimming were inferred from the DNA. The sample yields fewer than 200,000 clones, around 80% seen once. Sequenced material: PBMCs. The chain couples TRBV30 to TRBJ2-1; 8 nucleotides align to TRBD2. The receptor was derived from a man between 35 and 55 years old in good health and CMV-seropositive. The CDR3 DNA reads TGTGCCTGGAGTGTAAGGGCTAGCGGGTCTTTCATTGAGCAGTTCTTC. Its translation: CAWSVRASGSFIEQFF.